This T cell receptor beta chain stems from a study of T cell responses to AZD1222 COVID-19 vaccine. Overall study context: Second doses that came at about 4 or about 12 weeks were put together.

Note on this clone: Antigen: not known.

Broader study findings: Among those given AZD1222, only five to seven were seropositive at baseline. Repertoires were sampled only after the peak T cell response. Across spike, vaccine-associated CD4 TCRs were found, dominant at 160-218 and 743-854.

The repertoire was sequenced with immunoSEQ multiplex PCR; TCRdb's copy has only in-frame clones and lacks some. The sample has over 130,000 clones; about 91% are singletons. The receptor was derived from an adult in good health. The sample was peripheral blood, taken on day 0 of AZD1222 vaccination.

Here the CDR3 reads CASSSGTSGTYEQYF. CDR3 in DNA: TGTGCCAGCAGCTCCGGGACTAGCGGCACCTACGAGCAGTACTTC. V usage is TRBV11-2 and J usage is TRBJ2-7; 11 bases fit TRBD2. Trimming removed 4 bases from V and 2 bases from J; junction bases left unmatched: 4. This CDR3 has 15 residues. Germline CDR1 is SGHAT and CDR2 is FQNNGV.